What follows are 19 T cell receptor beta chains derived from one specimen sequenced in a study of memory CD4+ T cells and cytomegalovirus serostatus. The sort gate was single viable CD3+CD4+CD8-CD45RO+ cells for memory CD4+ T cells. The data were produced by immunoSEQ multiplex PCR, yet TCRdb's version contains in-frame clones alone and is incomplete. The data contain some 95,000 clones, 80% of them singletons. Sequencing input: memory CD4+ T cells from blood. The receptors stem from an adult in good health and CMV-seropositive.

The chain is built from TRBV14 and TRBJ1-6; 9 positions agree with TRBD1. This CDR3 region has 14 residues. Trimming removed 1 base from V and 9 bases from J; junction bases left unmatched: 1. Germline lookup yields CDR1 SGHDN and CDR2 FVKESK. CDR3 protein: CASSQGQGVSPLHF. In DNA form, the CDR3 reads TGTGCCAGCAGCCAAGGACAGGGGGTTTCACCCCTCCACTTT.

The chain links TRBV7-9 to TRBJ2-3, with 8 bases matching TRBD2. The CDR3 has 17 amino acids. With V trimmed by 5 bases and J by 2 bases, 12 bases remained unmatched. CDR1 is SEHNR, CDR2 FQNEAQ, per germline (reference sequence). This CDR3 is CASSPWGLAGVTDTQYF. CDR3 bases: TGTGCCAGCAGCCCCTGGGGTCTAGCGGGCGTCACAGATACGCAGTATTTT.

The rearrangement joins TRBV7-6 to TRBJ2-1; D might be TRBD2 (6 bases). Germline CDR1 and CDR2: SGHVS and FNYEAQ. The CDR3 length is 15 residues. The V gene lost 2 bases and the J gene lost 0 bases, with 8 bases spanning the gap. The CDR3 sequence: CASSLYGSSYNEQFF. CDR3 nucleotide sequence: TGTGCCAGCAGCTTATACGGGAGCTCCTACAATGAGCAGTTCTTC.

The genes are TRBV7-2 and TRBJ2-5; D remains unclear. V lost 2 bases and J 11 bases, leaving 12 bases between the germline ends. The CDR3 extends over 12 amino acids. From germline, CDR1 is SGHTA and CDR2 FQGNSA. CDR3 sequence: CASSLTFLEQYF. The CDR3 nucleotides are TGTGCCAGCAGCTTAACCTTTCTGGAGCAGTACTTC.

This chain uses TRBV14 with TRBJ2-6; 11 nucleotides align to TRBD2. The V gene end was trimmed by 1 base and the J gene end by 4 bases; junction bases not matched to a gene: 6. The CDR3 consists of 18 residues. The germline V gene encodes CDR1 SGHDN and CDR2 FVKESK. CDR3 residues: CASSQVSGRAHGANVLTF. The CDR3, as DNA: TGTGCCAGCAGCCAAGTTAGCGGGAGGGCCCACGGGGCCAACGTCCTGACTTTC.

The chain has TRBV2 and TRBJ1-2; D may be TRBD1 (6 bases). The germline V gene has CDR1 SNHLY and CDR2 FYNNEI. V lost 0 bases and J lost 8, with 19 bases in between. The CDR3 runs to 16 residues. This CDR3 reads CASSEADQGTFSGYTF. The CDR3 DNA reads as TGTGCCAGCAGTGAAGCCGACCAGGGGACCTTTAGCGGCTACACCTTC.

This rearrangement joins TRBV5-6 to TRBJ2-7; 7 bases fit TRBD1. Germline values: CDR1 SGHDT, CDR2 YYEEEE. The V and J ends lost 0 bases and 1 base, in that order; junction bases with no gene match: 4. CDR3 length: 15 amino acids. The CDR3 nucleotides are TGTGCCAGCAGCTTGGTGGGACAGCCATCCTACGAGCAGTACTTC. Its protein product is CASSLVGQPSYEQYF.

V is TRBV27 and J is TRBJ2-7; possibly TRBD1 or TRBD2 for D (5 bases each). V lost 2 bases, J lost 1 base, and 9 bases lay in between. The germline CDR1 and CDR2 sequences are MNHEY and SMNVEV (reference sequence). This CDR3 has 14 residues. Here the CDR3 DNA reads TGTGCCAGCAGTTTACGGGACGGATCCTACGAGCAGTACTTC. This encodes CASSLRDGSYEQYF.

The V and J genes are TRBV2 and TRBJ1-4; 8 nucleotides agree with TRBD1. V dropped 6 bases and J dropped 4; count of bases not matched to a gene: 4. The CDR3 extends over 14 amino acids. The germline CDR1 and CDR2 sequences are SNHLY and FYNNEI. The CDR3 sequence is CASSEDRVNEKLFF. CDR3 sequence (DNA): TGTGCCAGCAGCGAGGACAGGGTTAATGAAAAACTGTTTTTT.

This clone appeared a few times. The genes are TRBV6-1 and TRBJ2-2; 8 nucleotides align to TRBD2. CDR3 size: 17 residues. Germline V gene sequence: CDR1 MNHNS, CDR2 SASEGT. Trimming removed 4 bases from V and 6 bases from J; junction bases left unmatched: 13. CDR3 protein: CASSALLGLGRSGELFF. CDR3 DNA sequence: TGTGCCAGCAGTGCGCTACTGGGACTAGGGAGATCCGGGGAGCTGTTTTTT.

The V and J genes are TRBV5-8 and TRBJ2-5, with no clear D. The CDR3 runs 14 residues. V was pared by 0 bases and J by 5 bases, with 11 bases between. Looked up from germline, CDR1 is SGHTS and CDR2 is YDEGEE. This CDR3 reads CASSLESGLETQYF. CDR3 DNA: TGTGCCAGCAGCTTGGAGTCCGGGTTGGAGACCCAGTACTTC.

The table lists this clone with a count of one. The CDR3 here is CASSLQGNQPQHF. CDR3 DNA: TGTGCCAGCAGCTTACAGGGGAATCAGCCCCAGCATTTT. The chain is built from TRBV7-2 and TRBJ1-5, with D perhaps TRBD1 (6 bases). The V end lost 2 bases, the J end lost 4 bases, and 6 bases lay between the germline ends. From germline, CDR1 is SGHTA and CDR2 FQGNSA. The CDR3 has 13 amino acids. Full variable domain (rest looked up from reference TRBV7-2 and TRBJ1-5): GAGVSQSPSNKVTEKGKDVELRCDPISGHTALYWYRQSLGQGLEFLIYFQGNSAPDKSGLPSDRFSAERTGGSVSTLTIQRTQQEDSAVYLCASSLQGNQPQHFGDGTRLSIL.

This clone has a single count. The J gene is TRBJ1-5, the V gene TRBV6-6, with TRBD1 matching over 7 bases. V shed 10 bases, J shed 0 bases, and the junction held 3 bases outside the gene matches. CDR1 MNHNY and CDR2 SVGAGI come from the germline V gene (reference sequence). CDR3 length equals 13 residues. The CDR3 DNA follows: TGTGCCACCCACAGGGGTAGCAATCAGCCCCAGCATTTT. This codes for CATHRGSNQPQHF.

The rearrangement uses TRBV5-1 and TRBJ2-1; TRBD1 agrees at 7 bases. The V gene's germline CDR1 is SGHRS and CDR2 YFSETQ. V shed 0 bases, J shed 4 bases, and the junction held 7 bases outside the gene matches. The CDR3 sequence is 16 residues long. The CDR3 is CASSLVGQGVYNEQFF. In DNA, the CDR3 is TGCGCCAGCAGCTTGGTAGGGCAGGGGGTTTACAATGAGCAGTTCTTC.

The chain carries TRBV5-4 and TRBJ2-2; no clear D gene. Germline V gene sequence: CDR1 SGHNT, CDR2 YYREEE (reference sequence). The CDR3 has 15 amino acids. V was trimmed by 0 bases and J by 3 bases, leaving 9 bases between them. The CDR3 here is CASSLGSRDTGELFF. The CDR3 bases are TGTGCCAGCAGCTTGGGCAGTAGGGACACCGGGGAGCTGTTTTTT. The full variable domain, completed using reference TRBV5-4 and TRBJ2-2, is ETGVTQSPTHLIKTRGQQVTLRCSSQSGHNTVSWYQQALGQGPQFIFQYYREEENGRGNFPPRFSGLQFPNYSSELNVNALELDDSALYLCASSLGSRDTGELFFGEGSRLTVL.

The rearrangement links TRBV7-2 to TRBJ2-1; 7 positions match TRBD2. The germline CDR1 and CDR2 sequences are SGHTA and FQGNSA. This CDR3 is built from 16 residues. V lost 5 bases and J lost 2; bases outside the gene matches: 9. Here the CDR3 reads CASSPLGGRAYNEQFF. CDR3 coding DNA: TGTGCCAGCAGCCCATTGGGCGGGAGAGCCTACAATGAGCAGTTCTTC.

The chain joins TRBV5-1 to TRBJ1-2; no definite D call. V was shortened by 4 bases and J by 8 bases, with 18 bases between the two germline ends. This CDR3 region has 14 residues. Germline values: CDR1 SGHRS, CDR2 YFSETQ. CDR3 DNA sequence: TGCGCCAGCAGCACGGACCCCACGACGGGCGGCTACACCTTC. Translated, it gives CASSTDPTTGGYTF.

Turning to this clone: A read error may account for a junction end that differs from germline. This chain joins TRBV6-5 and TRBJ2-7; 9 nucleotides agree with TRBD1. The CDR3 length is 13 residues. Germline V gene lookup returns CDR1 MNHEY and CDR2 SVGAGI. CDR3 amino acids: CASSRDRVYEQYF. The CDR3 DNA reads as TGCGCCAGCAGCCGGGACAGGGTGTACGAGCAGTACTTC.

The V and J genes are TRBV28 and TRBJ1-1; 8 nucleotides match TRBD1. The CDR3 length is 16 residues. Germline loops: CDR1 MDHEN, CDR2 SYDVKM. V dropped 5 bases and J dropped 0; count of bases not matched to a gene: 8. CDR3 in amino acids: CASSTPGGGMNTEAFF. CDR3 in DNA: TGTGCCAGCAGTACGCCAGGGGGCGGTATGAACACTGAAGCTTTCTTT. Full variable domain (missing parts from reference TRBV28 and TRBJ1-1): DVKVTQSSRYLVKRTGEKVFLECVQDMDHENMFWYRQDPGLGLRLIYFSYDVKMKEKGDIPEGYSVSREKKERFSLILESASTNQTSMYLCASSTPGGGMNTEAFFGQGTRLTVV.